The 19 T cell receptor beta chains presented below share a single source sample, sequenced in a study of a mutant IDH1 vaccine in newly diagnosed glioma. As to time point: baseline, week 1 (first vaccination visit). Regarding treatment: pre-vaccination baseline after standard-of-care therapy. Generated by immunoSEQ multiplex PCR, the TCRdb table keeps only in-frame clones and is missing some. The data contain about 96,000 clones, 80% of them singletons. Source: PBMCs, taken from a glioma patient treated with radiotherapy, temozolomide or both. The receptor source for this set is a man in his forties or fifties with glioma.

The gene calls are TRBV4-3 and TRBJ2-5; 10 nucleotides match TRBD1. V lost 0 bases and J lost 6; bases outside the gene matches: 7. Per the germline V gene, CDR1 is LGHNA and CDR2 is YSLEER. The length of the CDR3 is 16 residues. The CDR3 here is CASSQDQTGGIKTQYF. As DNA, the CDR3 is TGCGCCAGCAGCCAAGATCAGACAGGGGGCATCAAGACCCAGTACTTC.

The V and J genes are TRBV7-6 and TRBJ1-1; TRBD1 might be the D (5 bases). This CDR3 contains 16 residues. V gave up 1 base and J gave up 0 bases, with 12 bases separating them. CDR1 and CDR2 from the germline V gene are SGHVS and FNYEAQ. The CDR3 loop reads CASSLEAGGLNTEAFF. The CDR3, as DNA: TGTGCCAGCAGCTTAGAGGCGGGGGGACTGAACACTGAAGCTTTCTTT. Using reference TRBV7-6 and TRBJ1-1 for the parts outside the CDR3, the full variable domain is GAGVSQSPRYKVTKRGQDVALRCDPISGHVSLYWYRQALGQGPEFLTYFNYEAQQDKSGLPNDRFSAERPEGSISTLTIQRTEQRDSAMYRCASSLEAGGLNTEAFFGQGTRLTVV.

The chain recombines TRBV5-1 with TRBJ1-3; 7 bases are shared with TRBD1. The CDR3 is made up of 13 amino acids. Germline loops: CDR1 SGHRS, CDR2 YFSETQ. The V segment lost 7 bases and the J segment 4 bases; nucleotides outside the gene matches: 5. The chain's CDR3 is CASGTGVGNTIYF. Here the CDR3 DNA reads TGCGCCAGCGGCACAGGGGTCGGAAACACCATATATTTT.

This chain connects TRBV11-2 to TRBJ1-3; possible D gene TRBD1, 6 bases. Trimming took 4 bases from V and 3 from J, leaving 7 bases between them. This CDR3 has 13 amino acids. Germline lookup yields CDR1 SGHAT and CDR2 FQNNGV. The CDR3 is CASSSDSGNTIYF. CDR3 bases: TGTGCCAGCAGCTCGGACAGTGGAAACACCATATATTTT.

The CDR3 reads CASNRLSSYNSPLHF. The CDR3 bases are TGTGCCAGCAACCGGCTGAGCTCCTATAATTCACCCCTCCACTTT. V is TRBV6-5 and J is TRBJ1-6; D is unclear. The germline V and J ends were trimmed by 7 bases and 0 bases, with 10 bases remaining between them. The CDR3 totals 15 residues. In germline, CDR1 is MNHEY, CDR2 SVGAGI.

The chain joins TRBV10-3 to TRBJ1-4; 7 bases line up with TRBD1. This CDR3 region has 15 residues. The J segment lost 3 bases and the V segment lost 3 bases, leaving 4 bases of the junction unmatched. Germline V gene data show CDR1 as ENHRY and CDR2 as SYGVKD. As DNA, the CDR3 is TGTGCCATCAGTGACCCAGGGGGGGCTAATGAAAAACTGTTTTTT. Translating it yields CAISDPGGANEKLFF.

V and J are TRBV5-1 and TRBJ2-1; 9 bases match TRBD1. V lost 4 bases, J lost 8 bases, and 10 bases stayed unmatched. The CDR3 is 15 amino acids. CDR1 and CDR2 from the germline V gene are SGHRS and YFSETQ. The CDR3 nucleotides are TGCGCCAGCAGCCGGGACAGGGACCCGGGGGATGAGCAGTTCTTC. Its protein is CASSRDRDPGDEQFF.

This chain links TRBV6-5 with TRBJ1-3; D unclear. The CDR3 is made up of 15 amino acids. Germline CDR1 is MNHEY and CDR2 is SVGAGI. The V end was cut by 5 bases, the J end by 0 bases, with 11 bases between. CDR3 protein: CASSKSQSSGNTIYF. CDR3 DNA sequence: TGTGCCAGCAGTAAGTCACAGAGCTCTGGAAACACCATATATTTT.

J is TRBJ2-1 and V is TRBV5-6; unclear D gene. CDR1 and CDR2 from the germline V gene are SGHDT and YYEEEE. This CDR3 region has 14 residues. Trimming took 1 base from V and 6 from J, leaving 11 bases between them. The CDR3 nucleotides read TGTGCCAGCAGCTTGCCGCTAGGCCTCAATGAGCAGTTCTTC. The encoded protein is CASSLPLGLNEQFF.

The rearrangement joins TRBV19 to TRBJ1-1, with unresolved D. V was pared by 2 bases and J by 1 base, with 8 bases between. CDR1 LNHDA and CDR2 SQIVND come from the germline V gene (reference sequence). The CDR3 consists of 14 residues. The DNA for the CDR3 is TGTGCCAGTAGTATACGCCTGGGGAACACTGAAGCTTTCTTT. Residues: CASSIRLGNTEAFF.

The CDR3: CASSLDGGPYEQYF. CDR3 DNA sequence: TGTGCCAGCAGCTTAGACGGGGGTCCCTACGAGCAGTACTTC. The V and J genes are TRBV7-9 and TRBJ2-7, with D tentatively TRBD2 (6 bases). Germline V gene sequence: CDR1 SEHNR, CDR2 FQNEAQ (reference sequence). V dropped 1 base and J dropped 2 bases, with 9 bases sitting between them. This CDR3 comprises 14 residues.

This rearrangement joins TRBV7-6 to TRBJ2-7, with a tentative D call TRBD2 (6 bases). Germline CDR1 is SGHVS and CDR2 is FNYEAQ. Trimming removed 3 bases at V and 0 bases at J, with 12 bases between. This CDR3 is 15 amino acids long. In nucleotides, the CDR3 is TGTGCCAGCAGCTTCGGGGAGGTGGCCTCCTACGAGCAGTACTTC. It is translated as CASSFGEVASYEQYF.

In nucleotides, the CDR3 is TGTGCCAGCAGTTTTAGGCCCCGCACAGATACGCAGTATTTT. The encoded protein is CASSFRPRTDTQYF. The V gene is TRBV7-8, the J gene TRBJ2-3, with D unclear. V lost 6 bases, J lost 1 base, and 11 bases lay in between. There are 14 residues in the CDR3. Germline lookup yields CDR1 SGHVS and CDR2 FQNEAQ. Looking up the rest from reference TRBV7-8 and TRBJ2-3 gives the full variable domain: GAGVSQSPRYKVAKRGQDVALRCDPISGHVSLFWYQQALGQGPEFLTYFQNEAQLDKSGLPSDRFFAERPEGSVSTLKIQRTQQEDSAVYLCASSFRPRTDTQYFGPGTRLTVL.

The chain has TRBV13 and TRBJ1-6, with D possibly being TRBD1 (5 bases). V was pared by 3 bases and J by 8 bases, with 11 bases between. Germline CDR1 PRHDT, CDR2 FYEKMQ (reference sequence). The CDR3 spans 14 residues. The CDR3 bases are TGTGCCAGCAGCTTTTCGGGGGGGGATTCACCCCTCCACTTT. Residues: CASSFSGGDSPLHF. Full variable domain (outside the CDR3, taken from reference TRBV13 and TRBJ1-6): AAGVIQSPRHLIKEKRETATLKCYPIPRHDTVYWYQQGPGQDPQFLISFYEKMQSDKGSIPDRFSAQQFSDYHSELNMSSLELGDSALYFCASSFSGGDSPLHFGNGTRLTVT.

The V and J genes are TRBV5-6 and TRBJ2-1; either TRBD1 or TRBD2 may fit D (5 bases each). The CDR3 loop spans 14 amino acids. Looked up from germline, CDR1 is SGHDT and CDR2 is YYEEEE. Trimming took off 0 bases at V and 7 bases at J, with 11 bases between the two ends. The CDR3 DNA is TGTGCCAGCAGCTTGGGTAGGGGAGCAAATGAGCAGTTCTTC. It translates to CASSLGRGANEQFF.

There are a few counts of this clone. The J gene is TRBJ1-4, the V gene TRBV5-1; 8 bases fit TRBD1. Germline V gene lookup returns CDR1 SGHRS and CDR2 YFSETQ. V trimming: 2 bases; J trimming: 6 bases; junction bases outside the gene matches: 6. This CDR3 contains 15 residues. The CDR3 DNA reads as TGCGCCAGCAGCTTTTGGACAGGGCCAGATGAAAAACTGTTTTTT. It encodes CASSFWTGPDEKLFF.

This sequence joins TRBV6-4 and TRBJ2-7; D unclear. The CDR3 contains 13 residues. The V end lost 5 bases, the J end lost 6 bases, and 14 bases lay between the germline ends. The V gene's germline CDR1 is MRHNA and CDR2 SNTAGT. CDR3 bases: TGTGCCAGCAGTCCCTCGGCCGGTTTCGAGCAGTACTTC. The encoded protein is CASSPSAGFEQYF.

V is TRBV29-1 and J is TRBJ2-7; 9 nucleotides line up with TRBD1. Germline lookup yields CDR1 SQVTM and CDR2 ANQGSEA. The CDR3 runs 14 residues. Losses at the gene ends were 1 base for V and 4 bases for J; bases not matched to a gene: 5. The CDR3 coding sequence is TGCAGCGTTGAAGGCGGGACAGGGACATACGAGCAGTACTTC. Protein sequence: CSVEGGTGTYEQYF.

The genes are TRBV6-5 and TRBJ2-7, with TRBD2 identical over 12 bases. With 2 bases clipped from V and 4 bases from J, the junction kept 6 bases outside the gene matches. CDR3 length equals 16 residues. Looked up from germline, CDR1 is MNHEY and CDR2 is SVGAGI. This CDR3 is CASSYNLAGGRYEQYF. In DNA, the CDR3 is TGTGCCAGCAGTTACAACCTAGCGGGAGGGCGGTACGAGCAGTACTTC.